The 25 T cell receptor beta chains below were found in one sample sequenced in a study of cytomegalovirus exposure and HLA in healthy donors. The PCR was carried out with 60 Vbeta primers and 13 Jbeta primers. Produced via immunoSEQ multiplex PCR; TCRdb's table is partial and in-frame only. The repertoire consists of 200,000 to 250,000 clones, with about three quarters occurring once and the leading ten covering roughly 0.45%. Material for sequencing was PBMCs. The source of these receptors is a boy aged 10-17 years in good health and CMV-seronegative.

This clone was seen only once. The chain combines TRBV4-1 with TRBJ1-2, with TRBD1 as a possible D gene (6 bases). This CDR3 contains 15 residues. The ends were cut back, 3 bases at V and 4 bases at J, with 15 bases in the middle. Germline V CDR1 and CDR2: MGHRA, YSYEKL. CDR3 in amino acids: CASSQVRQAGYGYTF. The CDR3 coding sequence is TGCGCCAGCAGCCAGGTTAGACAGGCTGGCTATGGCTACACCTTC.

The chain couples TRBV10-2 to TRBJ2-1; weak D call: TRBD2 (6 bases). The CDR3 has 14 residues. The ends were cut back, 6 bases at V and 7 bases at J, with 16 bases in the middle. Per germline, CDR1 WSHSY and CDR2 SAAADI. CDR3 amino acids: CASRGLPSMNEQFF. The CDR3 nucleotides are TGCGCCAGCAGAGGACTACCATCCATGAATGAGCAGTTCTTC.

This chain connects TRBV4-1 to TRBJ2-4; TRBD2 aligns across 9 bases. Germline V gene lookup returns CDR1 MGHRA and CDR2 YSYEKL. This CDR3 is 19 amino acids long. With V trimmed by 0 bases and J by 0 bases, 9 bases remained unmatched. The CDR3 DNA reads as TGCGCCAGCAGCCAAGAGGGAAGCGGGAGGACCTCAGCCAAAAACATTCAGTACTTC. This encodes CASSQEGSGRTSAKNIQYF.

The chain couples TRBV5-4 to TRBJ2-2; D gene uncertain. The CDR3 covers 14 residues. The V end was cut by 4 bases, the J end by 3 bases, with 10 bases between. Germline values: CDR1 SGHNT, CDR2 YYREEE (reference sequence). DNA of the CDR3: TGTGCCAGCAGCCTAGACTTGTACACCGGGGAGCTGTTTTTT. It specifies CASSLDLYTGELFF.

This clone showed up just a few times. An end of the junction does not agree with germline; a read error may underlie this. The V gene is TRBV7-9, the J gene TRBJ2-7; D might be TRBD2 (6 bases). There are 11 residues in the CDR3. Germline-derived CDR1 and CDR2 are SEHNR and FQNEAQ (reference sequence). CDR3 loop: CSSSPGTEQYF. Written as DNA, the CDR3 is TGTTCCAGCAGCCCGGGGACTGAGCAGTACTTC.

The chain employs TRBV6-5 and TRBJ1-2; 10 bases are shared with TRBD1. Losses at the gene ends were 6 bases for V and 2 bases for J; bases not matched to a gene: 3. In germline, CDR1 is MNHEY, CDR2 SVGAGI. The length of the CDR3 is 14 residues. The CDR3 DNA reads as TGTGCCAGCAGAGCGGGACAGGGGAACTATGGCTACACCTTC. As protein: CASRAGQGNYGYTF.

V is TRBV12-5 and J is TRBJ2-2, with 7 bases identical to TRBD1. The V gene end was trimmed by 6 bases and the J gene end by 1 base; junction bases not matched to a gene: 11. CDR1 and CDR2 from the germline V gene are LGHNT and FRNRAP. This CDR3 comprises 17 residues. CDR3 sequence reads: CASGWNSGDRNTGELFF. CDR3 coding DNA: TGTGCTAGTGGCTGGAACTCAGGGGACAGGAACACCGGGGAGCTGTTTTTT. Combining the CDR3 with reference TRBV12-5 and TRBJ2-2 gives the whole variable domain DARVTQTPRHKVTEMGQEVTMRCQPILGHNTVFWYRQTMMQGLELLAYFRNRAPLDDSGMPKDRFSAEMPDATLATLKIQPSEPRDSAVYFCASGWNSGDRNTGELFFGEGSRLTVL.

The chain uses TRBV7-9 and TRBJ1-1; tentative D call: TRBD1 (5 bases). Germline loops: CDR1 SEHNR, CDR2 FQNEAQ (reference sequence). This CDR3 comprises 11 residues. V lost 5 bases, J lost 8 bases, and 9 bases lay in between. CDR3 in amino acids: CASSERQEAFF. For the CDR3, the DNA is TGTGCCAGCAGCGAAAGACAGGAAGCTTTCTTT.

This clone was picked up a small number of times. This same CDR3 is encoded by further DNA sequences in the sample. The chain uses TRBV11-2 and TRBJ2-3; D is perhaps TRBD2 (5 bases). V dropped 1 base and J dropped 4 bases, with 9 bases sitting between them. Germline CDR1 SGHAT, CDR2 FQNNGV. CDR3 length: 14 amino acids. The CDR3 nucleotides read TGTGCCAGCAGCTTAGGGCTAGCTGCAGATACGCAGTATTTT. Translating gives CASSLGLAADTQYF.

The V and J genes are TRBV7-2 and TRBJ2-2; TRBD2 agrees at 7 bases. This CDR3 region has 16 residues. The V segment lost 0 bases and the J segment 1 base; nucleotides outside the gene matches: 2. Per germline, CDR1 SGHTA and CDR2 FQGNSA. The DNA for the CDR3 is TGTGCCAGCAGCTTAGCGCCTAGCGGGAACACCGGGGAGCTGTTTTTT. Encoded protein: CASSLAPSGNTGELFF.

The chain joins TRBV20-1 to TRBJ2-7; D gene ambiguous. CDR1 and CDR2 from the germline V gene are DFQATT and SNEGSKA (reference sequence). This CDR3 contains 10 residues. The CDR3 reads CRDSSYEQYF. CDR3 DNA sequence: TGCAGAGACTCTTCCTACGAGCAGTACTTC.

The chain has TRBV7-8 and TRBJ2-3, with TRBD2 matching over 11 bases. The germline V gene has CDR1 SGHVS and CDR2 FQNEAQ. With V trimmed by 7 bases and J by 4 bases, 10 bases remained unmatched. The CDR3 runs 16 residues. The CDR3 spells CASTLSGTSGADTQYF. For the CDR3, the DNA is TGTGCCAGCACCCTCTCCGGGACTAGCGGAGCAGATACGCAGTATTTT.

This chain uses TRBV10-3 with TRBJ2-7; perhaps TRBD2 as D (6 bases). CDR1 is ENHRY and CDR2 is SYGVKD in the germline V gene. With 3 bases removed from V and 4 bases from J, the gap between germline ends came to 19 bases. The CDR3 totals 16 residues. The chain's CDR3 is CAISESIRTTEYEQYF. The CDR3 DNA sequence: TGTGCCATCAGTGAATCAATTCGGACTACCGAATACGAGCAGTACTTC.

This chain links TRBV6-1 with TRBJ2-3; 8 bases are a match to TRBD1. The trim removed 6 bases at V and 5 bases at J, leaving 7 bases unmatched. The CDR3 contains 14 residues. Germline lookup yields CDR1 MNHNS and CDR2 SASEGT. This chain's CDR3 is CASRQGQGKDTQYF. The CDR3 nucleotides read TGTGCCAGCAGACAAGGACAGGGAAAAGATACGCAGTATTTT.

This clone was counted a single time. This chain connects TRBV5-6 to TRBJ2-5; 11 bases are a match to TRBD2. J gave up 2 bases and V 5 bases, and 5 bases lay outside the gene matches. This CDR3 contains 15 residues. The germline V gene encodes CDR1 SGHDT and CDR2 YYEEEE. The CDR3 sequence: CASRLIAGGQETQYF. CDR3 in DNA: TGTGCCAGCAGATTGATAGCGGGGGGGCAAGAGACCCAGTACTTC. Looking up the rest from reference TRBV5-6 and TRBJ2-5 gives the full variable domain: DAGVTQSPTHLIKTRGQQVTLRCSPKSGHDTVSWYQQALGQGPQFIFQYYEEEERQRGNFPDRFSGHQFPNYSSELNVNALLLGDSALYLCASRLIAGGQETQYFGPGTRLLVL.

This chain connects TRBV9 to TRBJ1-4; TRBD1 agrees at 8 bases. J gave up 2 bases and V 4 bases, and 7 bases lay outside the gene matches. The CDR3 is 16 amino acids. CDR1 is SGDLS, CDR2 YYNGEE, per germline. The CDR3 DNA reads as TGTGCCAGCAGCCGTCAGGGGGCGCTTACTAATGAAAAACTGTTTTTT. Translating gives CASSRQGALTNEKLFF.

The rearrangement links TRBV5-4 to TRBJ2-4; 9 bases map to TRBD2. Unmatched junction bases numbered 10, after V lost 1 base and J lost 8 bases. Germline loops: CDR1 SGHNT, CDR2 YYREEE (reference sequence). The CDR3 runs to 16 residues. The CDR3, as DNA: TGTGCCAGCAGCTTGCCCGGCGGGAGGGCCGGTGACATTCAGTACTTC. This gives the protein CASSLPGGRAGDIQYF. Full variable domain (missing parts from reference TRBV5-4 and TRBJ2-4): ETGVTQSPTHLIKTRGQQVTLRCSSQSGHNTVSWYQQALGQGPQFIFQYYREEENGRGNFPPRFSGLQFPNYSSELNVNALELDDSALYLCASSLPGGRAGDIQYFGAGTRLSVL.

This sequence joins TRBV11-3 and TRBJ2-1; 7 bases line up with TRBD2. Unmatched junction bases numbered 24, after V lost 5 bases and J lost 5 bases. The germline gives CDR1 SGHNT, CDR2 YENEEA. The CDR3 is made up of 20 amino acids. CDR3 amino acids: CASSHRGRVWGMTTHNEQFF. CDR3 bases: TGTGCCAGCAGCCACCGAGGGAGGGTTTGGGGAATGACCACACACAATGAGCAGTTCTTC.

The V and J genes are TRBV29-1 and TRBJ1-2; 7 bases fit TRBD1. Germline V CDR1 and CDR2: SQVTM, ANQGSEA. The CDR3 has 14 residues. V lost 6 bases, J lost 7 bases, and 14 bases stayed unmatched. DNA for the CDR3: TGCAGCGTGGCGCCGAGACAGGGTGGGGGTGGCTACACCTTC. Its protein product is CSVAPRQGGGGYTF. Full variable domain (outside the CDR3, taken from reference TRBV29-1 and TRBJ1-2): SAVISQKPSRDICQRGTSLTIQCQVDSQVTMMFWYRQQPGQSLTLIATANQGSEATYESGFVIDKFPISRPNLTFSTLTVSNMSPEDSSIYLCSVAPRQGGGGYTFGSGTRLTVV.

The chain carries TRBV5-1 and TRBJ2-7, with a possible D match to TRBD1 (6 bases). CDR1 and CDR2 from the germline V gene are SGHRS and YFSETQ. The CDR3 length is 18 residues. Trimming pared 0 bases from V and 1 base from J, leaving 20 bases between. CDR3 residues: CASSLAHIAGESSYEQYF. The CDR3 nucleotides are TGCGCCAGCAGCTTGGCTCACATTGCAGGGGAAAGTTCCTACGAGCAGTACTTC.

As for this clone: This sample includes further DNA sequences coding for the same CDR3. The chain has TRBV2 and TRBJ1-2, with D tentatively TRBD1 (6 bases). The CDR3 length is 11 residues. V was trimmed by 5 bases and J by 7 bases, leaving 8 bases between them. Germline assignment: CDR1 SNHLY and CDR2 FYNNEI. CDR3 sequence (DNA): TGTGCCAGCAGTCGGGACACTGGCTACACCTTC. The encoded protein is CASSRDTGYTF. Supplemented by reference TRBV2 and TRBJ1-2, the full variable domain reads EPEVTQTPSHQVTQMGQEVILRCVPISNHLYFYWYRQILGQKVEFLVSFYNNEISEKSEIFDDQFSVERPDGSNFTLKIRSTKLEDSAMYFCASSRDTGYTFGSGTRLTVV.

This clone has only a few counts. The chain recombines TRBV25-1 with TRBJ1-1, with a possible D match to TRBD1 (5 bases). The CDR3 contains 15 residues. The germline V gene encodes CDR1 MGHDK and CDR2 SYGVNS. V lost 1 base and J lost 0, with 9 bases in between. CDR3 residues: CASSEWGRLNTEAFF. The CDR3, as DNA: TGTGCCAGCAGTGAATGGGGCCGGTTGAACACTGAAGCTTTCTTT.

V usage is TRBV21-1 and J usage is TRBJ2-5; the tabulated D call, TRBD1, remains unverified against the DNA. TRBV21-1 has pseudogene status. CDR3 length: 18 amino acids. CDR3 sequence (DNA): TGTGCCAGCAGCAAAGCGCGAATGGGCCAAACTCTACAAGAGACCCAGTACTTC. Its translation is CASSKARMGQTLQETQYF.

V is TRBV30 and J is TRBJ2-5; 7 bases are a match to TRBD1. J was trimmed by 2 bases and V by 0 bases; bases with no gene match: 9. The CDR3 totals 16 residues. Germline values: CDR1 GTSNPN, CDR2 SVGIG (reference sequence). The CDR3: CAWSVLGWGQQETQYF. The CDR3 DNA reads as TGTGCCTGGAGTGTACTAGGGTGGGGACAGCAAGAGACCCAGTACTTC. Combining the CDR3 with reference TRBV30 and TRBJ2-5 gives the whole variable domain SQTIHQWPATLVQPVGSPLSLECTVEGTSNPNLYWYRQAAGRGLQLLFYSVGIGQISSEVPQNLSASRPQDRQFILSSKKLLLSDSGFYLCAWSVLGWGQQETQYFGPGTRLLVL.

The chain has TRBV5-1 and TRBJ1-2; the match to TRBD1 covers 11 bases. Germline V lookup: CDR1 SGHRS, CDR2 YFSETQ. V dropped 0 bases and J dropped 0; count of bases not matched to a gene: 4. This CDR3 is 17 amino acids long. In nucleotides, the CDR3 is TGCGCCAGCAGCTTGGGGGACAGGGGGAGAGCTAACTATGGCTACACCTTC. Translation: CASSLGDRGRANYGYTF.